This is a list of T cell receptor beta chains from one sample in a study of regulatory T cells in long-lasting Graves disease. TCRdb reprocessed the multiplex PCR reads via MiXCR and lists one record per CDR3 protein. The sample has over 500,000 distinct CDR3 sequences, around 15% seen once. The same sample was also studied in work on T cells in Graves' hyperthyroidism and ophthalmopathy.

This material consisted of peripheral blood mononuclear cells (PBMCs), taken at new diagnosis, from a patient treated with antithyroid drugs. All receptors derive from a woman aged 25 to 45 with Graves disease. Each CDR3 is given with its conserved first and last residue. Each record gives: D gene, V gene, J gene, clone size, CDR3 protein, CDR3 DNA. A D gene is named only where the DNA matches it firmly. Not all rows give a size; the values are once, few, many and, for expanded clones, a class.

TRBD1	TRBV28	TRBJ1-5	-	CASRGQIYSNQPQHF	TGTGCCAGCAGGGGACAGATCTATAGCAATCAGCCCCAGCATTTT
TRBD1	TRBV18	TRBJ1-5	few	CASSRTGHSNQPQHF	TGTGCCAGCTCGAGGACAGGTCATAGCAATCAGCCCCAGCATTTT
-	TRBV6-1	TRBJ1-5	many	CASVGGDNQPQHF	TGTGCCAGCGTTGGGGGGGACAATCAGCCCCAGCATTTT
-	TRBV6-5	TRBJ1-1	many	CASSYSNRELNTEAFF	TGTGCCAGCAGTTACTCGAATAGGGAATTGAACACTGAAGCTTTCTTT
TRBD2	TRBV20-1	TRBJ2-3	few	CSAPSGGTDTQYF	TGCAGTGCTCCAAGCGGGGGCACAGATACGCAGTATTTT
-	TRBV6-2/TRBV6-3	TRBJ1-2	few	CASSSYFNYGYTF	TGTGCCAGCAGTTCTTACTTCAACTATGGCTACACCTTC
TRBD2	TRBV28	TRBJ2-5	-	CASSPLAGDQETQYF	TGTGCCAGCAGTCCCCTAGCGGGGGACCAAGAGACCCAGTACTTC
TRBD2	TRBV12-3/TRBV12-4	TRBJ2-1	many	CASSEAGVSYNEQFF	TGTGCCAGCAGTGAAGCGGGAGTCTCCTACAATGAGCAGTTCTTC
-	TRBV6-2/TRBV6-3	TRBJ2-6	many	CASSPSSGANVLTF	TGTGCCAGCAGCCCATCTTCCGGGGCCAACGTCCTGACTTTC
-	TRBV28	TRBJ2-3	many	CASSLSTTDTQYF	TGTGCCAGCAGTTTATCAACCACAGATACGCAGTATTTT
TRBD1	TRBV5-5	TRBJ2-3	-	CASSPGQDSTDTQYF	TGTGCCAGCAGCCCCGGACAGGACAGCACAGATACGCAGTATTTT
-	TRBV28	TRBJ2-3	many	CASSPPLGGAHTDTQYF	TGTGCCAGCAGTCCACCTCTTGGGGGGGCCCACACAGATACGCAGTATTTT
-	TRBV19	TRBJ1-1	-	CASSAPSRYTEAFF	TGTGCCAGTAGTGCCCCGTCGAGGTACACTGAAGCTTTCTTT
TRBD1	TRBV11-2	TRBJ2-5	-	CARRDRDRGETQYF	TGTGCCCGCCGCGATCGGGACAGGGGAGAGACCCAGTACTTC
-	TRBV30	TRBJ2-7	few	CAWSVPRQGRDEQYF	TGTGCCTGGAGTGTCCCCCGGCAGGGGAGGGACGAGCAGTACTTC
-	TRBV6-1	TRBJ2-6	many	CASIRGTGANVLTF	TGTGCCAGCATACGGGGGACTGGGGCCAACGTCCTGACTTTC
-	TRBV7-9	TRBJ1-2	many	CASSSGTSLYGYTF	TGTGCCAGCAGCTCCGGGACATCGCTTTATGGCTACACCTTC
TRBD2	TRBV20-1	TRBJ2-7	many	CSASGRDPYEQYF	TGCAGTGCTAGCGGGAGGGACCCCTACGAGCAGTACTTC
TRBD1	TRBV5-1	TRBJ1-2	few	CASSWEAGTGSLGYTF	TGCGCCAGCAGCTGGGAAGCGGGGACAGGGTCCCTAGGCTACACCTTC
TRBD2	TRBV10-3	TRBJ2-5	few	CAISEGAGGKETQYF	TGTGCCATCAGTGAAGGGGCGGGAGGGAAAGAGACCCAGTACTTC
TRBD1	TRBV28	TRBJ1-5	many	CASTSRTGTYSNQPQHF	TGTGCCAGCACCTCCAGGACAGGAACTTATAGCAATCAGCCCCAGCATTTT
TRBD2	TRBV28	TRBJ2-1	many	CASTKWLAGGRVHNEQFF	TGTGCCAGCACTAAGTGGCTAGCGGGAGGAAGGGTACACAATGAGCAGTTCTTC
-	TRBV28	TRBJ2-3	many	CASSGLDTQYF	TGCGCCAGCAGTGGCTTGGATACGCAGTATTTT
-	TRBV5-6	TRBJ1-1	few	CASSLALGPRVGQLNTEAFF	TGTGCCAGCAGCTTGGCACTAGGCCCCCGTGTGGGGCAGTTGAACACTGAAGCTTTCTTT
-	TRBV14	TRBJ1-2	-	CASSQDRVNGYTF	TGTGCCAGCAGCCAAGACAGGGTAAACGGCTACACCTTC
-	TRBV2	TRBJ1-6	few	CASSVASVWGHF	TGTGCCAGCAGTGTAGCGTCCGTATGGGGCCACTTT
TRBD2	TRBV7-2	TRBJ2-3	many	CASSFRLAGVLDTQYF	TGTGCCAGCAGCTTTCGACTAGCGGGAGTTTTAGATACGCAGTATTTT
TRBD1	TRBV20-1	TRBJ1-1	many	CSATGTANTEAFF	TGCAGTGCTACCGGGACAGCGAACACTGAAGCTTTCTTT
-	TRBV24-1	TRBJ1-4	-	CATSDGAAVGSKLFF	TGTGCCACCAGTGATGGGGCCGCCGTGGGGTCGAAACTGTTTTTT
-	TRBV28	TRBJ2-7	many	CASSLDTDSYEQYF	TGTGCCAGCAGTCTGGACACCGACTCCTACGAGCAGTACTTC
-	TRBV7-9	TRBJ2-5	-	CASSKPRHPETQYF	TGTGCCAGCAGCAAACCTAGACACCCAGAGACCCAGTACTTC
-	TRBV12-3/TRBV12-4	TRBJ1-5	many	CASSFFGGANQPQHF	TGTGCCAGCAGTTTTTTTGGGGGGGCCAATCAGCCCCAGCATTTT
-	TRBV6-5	TRBJ1-1	many	CASSYGQGITEAFF	TGTGCCAGCAGTTACGGGCAGGGGATCACTGAAGCTTTCTTT
TRBD2	TRBV4-2	TRBJ2-7	few	CASSQAVSGAYEQYF	TGTGCCAGCAGCCAAGCTGTTAGCGGGGCCTACGAGCAGTACTTC
-	TRBV11-3	TRBJ2-5	many	CASSQQGTETQYF	TGTGCCAGCAGCCAACAGGGTACGGAGACCCAGTACTTC
-	TRBV9	TRBJ2-2	few	CASSDYRNTGELFF	TGTGCCAGCAGCGATTACAGAAACACCGGGGAGCTGTTTTTT
-	TRBV20-1	TRBJ2-5	-	CSAKGPYELETQYF	TGCAGTGCTAAGGGACCTTACGAACTAGAGACCCAGTACTTC
-	TRBV7-2	TRBJ1-5	many	CASSPRHPDQPQHF	TGTGCCAGCAGCCCCAGACACCCCGATCAGCCCCAGCATTTT
TRBD2	TRBV2	TRBJ2-7	-	CASSEMGRTSGTSEQYF	TGTGCCAGCAGTGAAATGGGGAGGACTAGCGGAACCAGCGAGCAGTACTTC
-	TRBV19	TRBJ1-5	few	CASIKSGEKPQHF	TGTGCCAGTATTAAGTCGGGTGAGAAGCCCCAGCATTTT